The T cell receptor (beta chain) under discussion was sequenced for a study of somatic mutations in cytotoxic T cells in rheumatoid arthritis (dated by TCRdb to 2015 to 2018). Broadly, across the study: Peripheral blood (approximately 27 ml EDTA) was collected from patients immediately after diagnosis and before any treatment began. Median age was essentially the same in the patient group and the control group. Some V beta antibody-stained T-cell populations were flow-sorted on a FACSAria II or Sony SH800 at nearly 100% purity, and sorted V beta1+ cells also underwent TCRB sequencing. To characterize clonality, the study used TCRB deep sequencing while asking whether somatic mutations are carried by expanded CD8+ T-cell clones in newly diagnosed, untreated rheumatoid arthritis. A total of some 68 rheumatoid arthritis patients and some 18 healthy controls underwent TCRB deep sequencing.

Notes on this clone: The antigen it recognizes is unknown. Base quality data are lacking; no much larger clone is found one base away.

The investigation overall reported the following: The slight underrepresentation of TRBV07 in patients was not corrected for multiple comparisons. Viral specificity could not be ruled out by absence from virus-specific databases, and the antigen targets of the expanded CD8+ clones remained unknown. CD8+ T-cell clonality in rheumatoid arthritis patients was not significantly different from that in age-matched healthy controls. The largest CD8+ clone made up more than 20% of CD8+ cells in about an eighth of the 65 patients, and blood and synovial fluid shared several identical CD8+ TCRB sequences. Healthy controls showed no age-related increase in CD8+ clonality, whereas patients did (Spearman r of about 0.53).

Taken from cysteine to phenylalanine, the CDR3 has 13 residues. Only the CDR3 DNA is retained, 39 bases long and in frame from the first base. Trimming costs V 3 bases and J 5 bases, and their ends lie 10 bases apart. The germline V gene gives CDR1 as WSHSY and CDR2 as SAAADI. Positive magnetic bead selection on an AutoMACS was used to isolate CD4+ and CD8+ cells, with flow cytometry used to check purity. Clonal expansions were first screened by flow cytometry with a TCR V beta antibody panel, then characterized by TCRB deep sequencing of sorted CD8+ fractions. Ficoll-Paque PLUS density gradient separation was used to isolate peripheral blood mononuclear cells. DNA was extracted from CD4-enriched, CD8-enriched or PBMC samples with Nucleospin Tissue or Tissue XS kits and quantified with a Qubit 2.0 fluorometer. The immunoSEQ assay was applied to genomic DNA for TCRB CDR3 sequencing. The authors' analysis ran thus. Only a few patient CD8+ clones larger than 1% matched published virus-specific TCRB sequences when compared against them. Analyses were restricted to productive TCRB rearrangements. Clonality was calculated as a Shannon entropy-based productive clonality index, and a clone was defined by a unique TCRB CDR3 sequence. To calculate repertoire overlap between two samples, the template counts of each clone were considered relative to each sample's total templates. Flow cytometry-measured V-gene usage correlated with V-gene usage from TCRB sequencing, with a Spearman r of less than 0.65. The immuneACCESS repertoire file appears here via TCRdb, limited to in-frame rearrangements. These files lack a portion of the clones; in checked studies, under half of the deficit traces to unresolved V genes, and the cause of the others is not known. V and J calls and clone size are those listed in that table; D and trimming were worked out from the DNA. Present in this sample are 15,000 or so clones, roughly 80% of which were seen just once. Around 11% of the sample goes to the ten largest clones.

The sequence came from an adult with rheumatoid arthritis. The sequence joins TRBV10-2 to TRBJ1-1; the best D guess is TRBD1, with 6 bases matching. The sample comprised CD8+ T cells sorted from blood. The nucleotide sequence reads as follows: TGCGCCAGCAGTGACAGGGGAAGGACTGAAGCTTTCTTT. Its product reads: CASSDRGRTEAFF.